The clone carrying this TCR beta chain was counted only a few times. Its target is not known. Time point in this sample: blood 2 weeks post-SBRT. Treatment meaning: 15 Gy SBRT to primary tumor, nephrectomy 4 weeks later. This entry belongs to a study of radiation and T cells in renal cell carcinoma. Sequencing used immunoSEQ multiplex PCR; TCRdb keeps in-frame clones, though not all of them. The sample shows some 72,000 clones, roughly 82% of them seen only once. CDR1 MNHEY and CDR2 SVGAGI come from the germline V gene. V lost 4 bases and J lost 6; bases outside the gene matches: 3. The CDR3 sequence is 14 residues long. Regarding the study as a whole: Top tumor clonotypes rose in blood 2 weeks post-radiation, then contracted.

This receptor was obtained from a man between 60 and 70 years old with renal cell carcinoma. The sample here was blood, taken from a patient whose treatment included radiotherapy and nephrectomy. V gene TRBV6-5 combines with J gene TRBJ1-4, with 9 positions matching TRBD1. The CDR3 spells CASSSTGGDEKLFF. CDR3 in DNA: TGTGCCAGCAGTTCGACAGGGGGGGATGAAAAACTGTTTTTT.